A selection of T cell receptor beta chains follows, all from one sample in a study of blood T cell repertoires in COVID-19. Produced via immunoSEQ multiplex PCR; TCRdb's table is partial and in-frame only. Of some 90,000 clones in the sample, 80% were seen once. The source material was peripheral blood. The receptor source for this set is a human donor in a cohort sampled during active COVID-19. The CDR3 runs from the conserved cysteine through the conserved F or W. D genes are given only for firm matches. Clone size, where shown, is once, few, many, or a class for clones that have expanded.

V gene: TRBV28; D gene: TRBD2; J gene: TRBJ2-7; clone size: .; CDR3 protein: CASSLYPQSGSSSYEQYF; CDR3 DNA: TGTGCCAGCAGTTTATACCCTCAAAGCGGGAGTAGTTCCTACGAGCAGTACTTC
V gene: TRBV11-2; D gene: .; J gene: TRBJ1-1; clone size: once; CDR3 protein: CASTPPSNTEAFF; CDR3 DNA: TGTGCCAGCACTCCCCCCTCGAACACTGAAGCTTTCTTT
V gene: TRBV9; D gene: TRBD1; J gene: TRBJ2-7; clone size: .; CDR3 protein: CASSRDRAGEQYF; CDR3 DNA: TGTGCCAGCAGCAGGGACAGGGCCGGGGAGCAGTACTTC
V gene: TRBV6-4; D gene: .; J gene: TRBJ2-7; clone size: .; CDR3 protein: CASSRDSAFAWEQYF; CDR3 DNA: TGTGCCAGCAGTAGAGATAGCGCATTTGCCTGGGAGCAGTACTTC
V gene: TRBV7-8; D gene: TRBD1; J gene: TRBJ2-7; clone size: few; CDR3 protein: CASSIGGQGRAEQYF; CDR3 DNA: TGTGCCAGCAGCATTGGGGGACAGGGTCGGGCCGAGCAGTACTTC
V gene: TRBV28; D gene: .; J gene: TRBJ1-5; clone size: .; CDR3 protein: CASREGGRGPNQPQHF; CDR3 DNA: TGTGCCAGCAGAGAGGGAGGGCGGGGCCCCAATCAGCCCCAGCATTTT
V gene: TRBV5-1; D gene: TRBD1; J gene: TRBJ2-7; clone size: once; CDR3 protein: CASSSGQGGSEQYF; CDR3 DNA: TGCGCCAGCAGCTCCGGACAGGGTGGGTCCGAGCAGTACTTC
V gene: TRBV5-1; D gene: .; J gene: TRBJ2-7; clone size: .; CDR3 protein: CASTHMDGRGEQYF; CDR3 DNA: TGCGCCAGCACACACATGGACGGGCGGGGAGAGCAGTACTTC
V gene: TRBV2; D gene: .; J gene: TRBJ1-5; clone size: once; CDR3 protein: CASDPSRLNQPQHF; CDR3 DNA: TGTGCCAGCGACCCATCCAGGCTCAATCAGCCCCAGCATTTT
V gene: TRBV28; D gene: .; J gene: TRBJ1-3; clone size: .; CDR3 protein: CASSSVGNTIYF; CDR3 DNA: TGTGCCAGCAGTTCGGTGGGAAACACCATATATTTT
V gene: TRBV14; D gene: .; J gene: TRBJ2-7; clone size: .; CDR3 protein: CAHDRDEQYF; CDR3 DNA: TGTGCCCATGACAGAGACGAGCAGTACTTC
V gene: TRBV23-1; D gene: .; J gene: TRBJ1-5; clone size: .; CDR3 protein: CASSPRGGIGQPQHF; CDR3 DNA: TGCGCCAGCAGTCCCCGGGGAGGGATCGGGCAGCCCCAGCATTTT
V gene: TRBV21-1; D gene: .; J gene: TRBJ2-6; clone size: .; CDR3 protein: CASSKGWGQKAGANVLTF; CDR3 DNA: TGTGCCAGCAGCAAAGGGTGGGGACAGAAAGCTGGGGCCAACGTCCTGACTTTC
V gene: TRBV4-2; D gene: TRBD2; J gene: TRBJ2-7; clone size: .; CDR3 protein: CASSQGIPGGYEQYF; CDR3 DNA: TGTGCCAGCAGCCAAGGAATACCGGGAGGGTACGAGCAGTACTTC
V gene: TRBV7-9; D gene: .; J gene: TRBJ2-6; clone size: .; CDR3 protein: CASLTGITGANVLTF; CDR3 DNA: TGTGCCAGCCTAACAGGGATTACTGGGGCCAACGTCCTGACTTTC
V gene: TRBV6-6; D gene: .; J gene: TRBJ2-7; clone size: .; CDR3 protein: CASSYQAGEQYF; CDR3 DNA: TGTGCCAGCAGTTACCAGGCCGGCGAGCAGTACTTC
V gene: TRBV5-1; D gene: TRBD2; J gene: TRBJ2-7; clone size: .; CDR3 protein: CASSFKLANIFEQYF; CDR3 DNA: TGCGCCAGCAGCTTCAAACTAGCGAACATTTTCGAGCAGTACTTC
V gene: TRBV6-5; D gene: TRBD1; J gene: TRBJ1-5; clone size: .; CDR3 protein: CASNTDRGRQPQHF; CDR3 DNA: TGTGCCAGCAACACAGACAGGGGTCGTCAGCCCCAGCATTTT
V gene: TRBV15; D gene: TRBD1; J gene: TRBJ2-7; clone size: .; CDR3 protein: CATSRFPTGGSYEQYF; CDR3 DNA: TGTGCCACCAGCAGATTCCCGACAGGGGGGAGTTACGAGCAGTACTTC
V gene: TRBV4-1; D gene: .; J gene: TRBJ1-1; clone size: .; CDR3 protein: CASSPPQARANTEAFF; CDR3 DNA: TGCGCCAGCAGCCCCCCCCAAGCGAGGGCGAACACTGAAGCTTTCTTT
V gene: TRBV6-5; D gene: .; J gene: TRBJ2-7; clone size: once; CDR3 protein: CASSKTGKSSYEQYF; CDR3 DNA: TGTGCCAGCAGCAAAACAGGCAAAAGCTCCTACGAGCAGTACTTC
V gene: TRBV5-1; D gene: TRBD1; J gene: TRBJ1-3; clone size: .; CDR3 protein: CASSLHQGQVYSGNTIYF; CDR3 DNA: TGCGCCAGCAGCTTGCACCAGGGACAGGTATATTCTGGAAACACCATATATTTT